This TCR beta chain comes out of a study of T cells in Graves' hyperthyroidism and ophthalmopathy. This clonotype was seen repeatedly, ten times or more. Regions amplified from RNA transcripts were the TCR beta CDR3 regions. The TCR CDR3 first-round RT-PCR relied on the HTBI primer set. TCRdb recomputed calls from the multiplex PCR reads with MiXCR, one row per CDR3 protein. Counted here are 300,000 to 350,000 distinct CDR3 sequences, 11% to 15% occurring once; the ten biggest clones make up 20% to 25%. V lost 4 bases and J lost 0, with 12 bases in between. The CDR3 sequence is 16 residues long. Germline V CDR1 and CDR2: SNHLY, FYNNEI.

What was sequenced was blood. This chain uses TRBV2 with TRBJ2-2; weak D call: TRBD2 (5 bases). This sequence was found in a woman aged 25 to 39 with Graves' hyperthyroidism. The CDR3 coding sequence is TGTGCCAGCAGTGGGCCTGTAGCGTCGAACACCGGGGAGCTGTTTTTT. Protein: CASSGPVASNTGELFF.